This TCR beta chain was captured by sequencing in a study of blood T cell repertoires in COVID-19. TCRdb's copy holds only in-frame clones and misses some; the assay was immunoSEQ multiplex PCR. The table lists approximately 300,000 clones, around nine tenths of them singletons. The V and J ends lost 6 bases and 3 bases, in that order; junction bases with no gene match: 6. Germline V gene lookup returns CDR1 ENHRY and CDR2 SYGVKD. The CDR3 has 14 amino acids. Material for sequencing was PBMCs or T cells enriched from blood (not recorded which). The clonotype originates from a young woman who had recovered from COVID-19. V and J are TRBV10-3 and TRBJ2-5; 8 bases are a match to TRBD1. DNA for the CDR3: TGTGCCATCAGAGCCGGGACAGGTGAAGAGACCCAGTACTTC. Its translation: CAIRAGTGEETQYF.